This record covers a single T cell receptor (beta chain). What it binds is unknown. The entry originates in a study of cytomegalovirus exposure and HLA in healthy donors. Findings and caveats of the study: Rare TCR sequences dominated, though some public TCRs recurred in many donors.

TCRdb's table, derived via immunoSEQ multiplex PCR, lists solely in-frame clones and lacks some. The data show fewer than 120,000 clones, approximately 87% seen once. Germline CDR1 and CDR2: SGHNT and YYREEE (reference sequence). This CDR3 has 14 residues. Losses at the gene ends were 2 bases for V and 2 bases for J; bases not matched to a gene: 1. The receptor was derived from a woman in her twenties or thirties in good health and CMV-seropositive. The specimen sequenced was PBMCs. The chain uses TRBV5-4 and TRBJ1-5; 7 nucleotides align to TRBD1. The CDR3: CASSLGGGNQPQHF. In DNA, the CDR3 is TGTGCCAGCAGCTTAGGGGGCGGCAATCAGCCCCAGCATTTT.